Listed below are T cell receptor beta chains from one sample, sequenced in a study of CD8+CD57+ T cells in acquired aplastic anemia. TCRdb recomputed calls from the reads with MiXCR, one row per CDR3 protein. The table records approximately 380,000 distinct CDR3 sequences, around 72% of them present only once. Sequencing used sorted CD4+, CD8+, or CD8+CD57+ T cells (not recorded which) from PBMCs. These receptors were taken from a human donor in good health, serving as a control. Each CDR3 is given with its conserved first and last residue. The D gene is left open where the match is weak. Clone size is given for some rows only: seen once, a few or many times, or a class if the clone is expanded.

abundance	j_gene	v_gene	d_gene	CDR3nt	CDR3aa
once	TRBJ2-7	TRBV9	.	TGTGCCAGCAGCTTAGACGGGACTCTGAACTACGAGCAGTACTTC	CASSLDGTLNYEQYF
once	TRBJ2-7	TRBV15	.	TGTGCCACCAGAACAGGGGGGGACTACGAGCAGTACTTC	CATRTGGDYEQYF
few	TRBJ1-3	TRBV30	.	TGTGCCTGGGGTCCAGGGTTCTCTGGAAACACCATATATTTT	CAWGPGFSGNTIYF
.	TRBJ1-6	TRBV5-6	.	TGTGCCAGCAGGGCCCTAGACACAGCTTGGGATTCACCCCTCCACTTT	CASRALDTAWDSPLHF
.	TRBJ2-5	TRBV7-2	.	TGTGCCAGCAGCCCGGGGCAGGCAATAGTGACTGAAGCTTACTTC	CASSPGQAIVTEAYF
.	TRBJ1-2	TRBV10-3	.	TGTGCCAGCAGTTCCCCCTCGGGTTTGAGCTACACCTTC	CASSSPSGLSYTF
.	TRBJ2-3	TRBV29-1	.	TGCAGCGACAAGGGACGGACAGATACGCAGTTTTTT	CSDKGRTDTQFF
many	TRBJ2-2	TRBV5-8	.	TGTGCCAGCAGCTTGGATTCTGGAGTAACCACCGGGGAGCTGTTTTTT	CASSLDSGVTTGELFF
.	TRBJ2-7	TRBV7-2	.	TGTGCCAGCAGCTCAAGCCCCTCCTACGAGCAGTACTTC	CASSSSPSYEQYF
.	TRBJ2-5	TRBV7-2	.	TGTGCCAGCAGCTTAGATCTGGTTGTGGGGAGTCAAGAGACCCAGTACTTC	CASSLDLVVGSQETQYF
once	TRBJ1-6	TRBV5-5	.	TGTGCCAGCAGCTTAACGCCCCAGTTTTATAATTCACCCCTCCACTTT	CASSLTPQFYNSPLHF
.	TRBJ2-7	TRBV19	.	TGTGCCAGTAGTATCGGAGGAAACCTTTACGAGCAGTACTTC	CASSIGGNLYEQYF
.	TRBJ2-3	TRBV2	.	TGTGCCAGCAGCCGATCTGCAGCGGGTTCCCATACCCAGTATTTT	CASSRSAAGSHTQYF
many	TRBJ1-2	TRBV20-1	TRBD1	TGCAGTGCTAGGGGACAGGGCGATGGCTACACCTTC	CSARGQGDGYTF
few	TRBJ1-1	TRBV2	.	TGTGCCAGCGCCAGTCAGGGTGGCACTGAAGCTTTCTTT	CASASQGGTEAFF
.	TRBJ1-1	TRBV7-6	.	TGTGCCAGCAGCTTATCAGCCGATGAGCAATTCTTCGGGTTCTTT	CASSLSADEQFFGFF
many	TRBJ2-3	TRBV10-3	TRBD2	TGTGCCATCAGTGAGTCGGCCGGACTAGCGGGGGGGTCTAGCACAGATACGCAGTATTTT	CAISESAGLAGGSSTDTQYF
.	TRBJ2-7	TRBV27	TRBD1	TGTGCCAGCAGATCCCGGACAGGGGGCGCGTTGGTAGGCTACGAGCAGTACTTC	CASRSRTGGALVGYEQYF
.	TRBJ1-4	TRBV5-1	.	TGTGCCAGCACCCGGGGTGGGTGTAGTGAAAAACTGTTTTTT	CASTRGGCSEKLFF
.	TRBJ2-2	TRBV20-1	.	TGCAGTGCTCGAGGCAACGGACACCGCGGGGAGCTGTTTTTT	CSARGNGHRGELFF
.	TRBJ1-1	TRBV7-8	TRBD1	TGTGCCAGCAGCTTCATAGAGACAGGGATGAACACTGAAGCTTTCTTT	CASSFIETGMNTEAFF
many	TRBJ2-1	TRBV6-5	TRBD2	TGTGCCAGCAGTTCCCTCTTAGCGGGGGGGGCTGAGCAGTTCTTC	CASSSLLAGGAEQFF
once	TRBJ2-1	TRBV7-2	.	TGTGCCAGCAGCTTATCGTGGACCGGGGACAATGAGCAGTTCTTC	CASSLSWTGDNEQFF
.	TRBJ2-4	TRBV11-2	.	TGTGCCAGCACCCCGCAAGAGACCCGGGAAAACATTCAGTACTTC	CASTPQETRENIQYF
.	TRBJ2-7	TRBV5-1	TRBD2	TGCGCCAGCAGCAGTCCGGGGCGGGGGGGCCGCGAGCAGTACTTC	CASSSPGRGGREQYF
few	TRBJ1-1	TRBV6-5	TRBD1	TGTGCCAGCAGTTACGATCTTCCGGGACAGGGAAAAAGGACTGAAGCTTTCTTT	CASSYDLPGQGKRTEAFF
.	TRBJ1-6	TRBV12-3/TRBV12-4	TRBD1	TGTGCCAGCAGTATCGGGACAGGGAGATCACCCCTCCACTTT	CASSIGTGRSPLHF
few	TRBJ1-1	TRBV29-1	.	TGCAGACGTCTGAACACTGAAGCTTTCTTT	CRRLNTEAFF
many	TRBJ1-6	TRBV4-1	.	TGCGCCAGCAGCCAAGAGAGCATTGGGGGTTATAATTCACCCCTCCACTTT	CASSQESIGGYNSPLHF
once	TRBJ2-3	TRBV6-1	TRBD1	TGTGCCAGCAGCAAAAGACAGGGTCGGCAGTATTTT	CASSKRQGRQYF
.	TRBJ1-2	TRBV7-8	.	TGTGCCAGCAGCTTAGCTACGTTAGTTTATCAGTACACCTTC	CASSLATLVYQYTF
.	TRBJ1-2	TRBV7-9	.	TGTGCCAGCACCTCTTTTGGGGGGGGGGGCTACACCTTC	CASTSFGGGGYTF
.	TRBJ2-3	TRBV19	.	TGTGCCAGTAGTGTTGACCTAGAAACCACAGATACGCAGTATTTT	CASSVDLETTDTQYF
.	TRBJ2-5	TRBV7-2	.	TGTGCCAGCAGCTCCCAGGGGGGGAAGCAGCCCCAGTACTTC	CASSSQGGKQPQYF
once	TRBJ1-2	TRBV2	.	TGTGCCAGCAAATCAAAAGTAGGATGTTCACCCCTCTTC	CASKSKVGCSPLF
.	TRBJ1-2	TRBV2	TRBD1	TGTGCCAGCAGCCCTTCGCTAACAGGGGGAAACTATGGCTACACCTTC	CASSPSLTGGNYGYTF
.	TRBJ2-1	TRBV12-3/TRBV12-4	.	TGTGCCAGCCAGAGTAGGGTTGCGGTAAACAATGAGCAGTTCTTC	CASQSRVAVNNEQFF
.	TRBJ1-6	TRBV7-2	.	TGTGCCAGCAGCCTAGAGCAGGGGCGTGGGAATTCACCCCTCCACTTT	CASSLEQGRGNSPLHF
many	TRBJ2-7	TRBV2	.	TGTGCCAGCAGTGAAGCAGGGCTAGGTCCCCGGCGCGAGCAGTACTTC	CASSEAGLGPRREQYF
.	TRBJ2-5	TRBV19	.	TGTGCCAGCAGCCCCGAAAAATACAGGGTGACTCCGTACCAAGAGGCCCAGTACTTC	CASSPEKYRVTPYQEAQYF
many	TRBJ2-2	TRBV12-3/TRBV12-4	TRBD1	TGTGCCAGCAGACGGACAGGCCGCGGCACCGGGGAGCTGTTTTTT	CASRRTGRGTGELFF
.	TRBJ2-1	TRBV9	.	TGTGCCACCAGTGTACCCGGAACGGGCGGTATCACGGAGCAGTTCTTC	CATSVPGTGGITEQFF
.	TRBJ2-1	TRBV7-3	TRBD2	TGTGCCAGCAGCCAGCGGGGCAGTAGCGTGGCTAACGACCAGTTCTTC	CASSQRGSSVANDQFF
many	TRBJ2-2	TRBV7-3	.	TGTGCCAGCAGCTTCTCGGGGCGCGGCACCGGGGAGCTGTTTTTT	CASSFSGRGTGELFF
.	TRBJ2-7	TRBV10-1	.	TGCGCCAGCAGTGACGGGGGCTACGAGCAGTACTTC	CASSDGGYEQYF